The 10 T cell receptor beta chains reported below all come from one sample, sequenced in a study of blood T cell repertoires in COVID-19. Only in-frame clones appear in the TCRdb table, and some are missing; sequencing was by immunoSEQ multiplex PCR. The sample lists 65,000 to 85,000 clones, about nine tenths occurring once. Material: peripheral blood. Receptor source: a woman in her late teens or twenties with acute or convalescent COVID-19.

J is TRBJ1-2 and V is TRBV29-1; 8 bases match TRBD1. The CDR3 has 15 residues. CDR1 is SQVTM, CDR2 ANQGSEA, per germline. The V gene end was trimmed by 5 bases and the J gene end by 2 bases; junction bases not matched to a gene: 10. Here the CDR3 reads CSVRTGTGRNYGYTF. CDR3 bases: TGCAGCGTTCGGACAGGGACGGGGCGAAACTATGGCTACACCTTC.

This clone is a singleton in its sample. The rearrangement uses TRBV6-1 and TRBJ1-5; TRBD1 might be the D (5 bases). CDR1 MNHNS and CDR2 SASEGT come from the germline V gene. This CDR3 has 17 residues. V was pared by 3 bases and J by 1 base, with 16 bases between. As DNA, the CDR3 is TGTGCCAGCAGTGATCTCGGGGGTGGTCTGAGCAATCAGCCCCAGCATTTT. It encodes CASSDLGGGLSNQPQHF.

This clone has a handful of counts. The CDR3 sequence: CASSIRDRASPLHF. The DNA for the CDR3 is TGTGCCAGTAGTATTCGGGACAGAGCTTCACCCCTCCACTTT. V gene TRBV19 combines with J gene TRBJ1-6; TRBD1 agrees at 7 bases. V shed 3 bases and J 9 bases; nucleotides not matched to a gene: 5. Looked up from germline, CDR1 is LNHDA and CDR2 is SQIVND (reference sequence). The CDR3 covers 14 residues.

V gene TRBV7-9 combines with J gene TRBJ2-1, with 10 positions matching TRBD1. Germline V gene lookup returns CDR1 SEHNR and CDR2 FQNEAQ (reference sequence). The V segment lost 5 bases and the J segment 6 bases; nucleotides outside the gene matches: 13. This CDR3 contains 17 residues. The CDR3 region is CASSPPTAGTGANEQFF. CDR3 nucleotides: TGTGCCAGCAGCCCGCCGACTGCCGGGACAGGGGCCAATGAGCAGTTCTTC.

The chain is built from TRBV5-1 and TRBJ1-1; D is uncertain. Germline V lookup: CDR1 SGHRS, CDR2 YFSETQ. This CDR3 has 13 residues. V was trimmed by 1 base and J by 1 base, leaving 5 bases between them. The CDR3 region has the DNA TGCGCCAGCAGCTTGCTAGGGAACACTGAAGCTTTCTTT. This gives the protein CASSLLGNTEAFF.

The chain uses TRBV30 and TRBJ1-1; 10 nucleotides match TRBD1. Germline values: CDR1 GTSNPN, CDR2 SVGIG (reference sequence). Unmatched junction bases numbered 5, after V lost 1 base and J lost 6 bases. This CDR3 has 14 residues. CDR3 protein: CAWSGDRGQAEAFF. DNA of the CDR3: TGTGCCTGGAGTGGCGACAGGGGGCAGGCTGAAGCTTTCTTT.

This clone was seen just once. The chain combines TRBV28 with TRBJ2-3, with 9 bases that match TRBD2. The CDR3 runs to 15 residues. Germline trimming cut 5 bases from V and 2 bases from J; bases unmatched to any gene: 5. The germline gives CDR1 MDHEN, CDR2 SYDVKM. This CDR3 is CASSTSGGPTDTQYF. The CDR3 region has the DNA TGTGCCAGCAGTACAAGCGGGGGGCCCACAGATACGCAGTATTTT.

The chain has TRBV24-1 and TRBJ1-5; no definite D call. V was trimmed by 2 bases and J by 4 bases, leaving 11 bases between them. Germline CDR1 KGHDR, CDR2 SFDVKD. The CDR3 runs to 15 residues. The CDR3 nucleotides read TGTGCCACCAGTGATTCGAGGGTTGGGAATCAGCCCCAGCATTTT. It yields the protein CATSDSRVGNQPQHF.

This chain uses TRBV6-5 with TRBJ1-6, with 7 bases matching TRBD1. Looked up from germline, CDR1 is MNHEY and CDR2 is SVGAGI. CDR3 length: 12 amino acids. J lost 6 bases, V lost 11 bases, and 4 bases had no gene match. The chain's CDR3 is CAGGQINSPLHF. CDR3 sequence (DNA): TGTGCCGGGGGACAGATTAATTCACCCCTCCACTTT.

The chain recombines TRBV5-4 with TRBJ2-3, with 9 positions matching TRBD2. The CDR3 spans 15 residues. Trimming took 4 bases from V and 2 from J; bases not matched to a gene: 5. Per the germline V gene, CDR1 is SGHNT and CDR2 is YYREEE (reference sequence). The CDR3 DNA follows: TGTGCCAGCAGCCTGACTAGCGGACTCACAGATACGCAGTATTTT. Its protein product is CASSLTSGLTDTQYF.